This is a list of T cell receptor beta chains from one sample in a study of T cell responses to AZD1222 COVID-19 vaccine. Profiling relied on immunoSEQ multiplex PCR, and the TCRdb table lists in-frame clones only, not all of them. The sample has over 100,000 clones; 88% are singletons. Sequenced here: peripheral blood, sampled on day 0 of MenACWY control vaccination. These receptors were obtained from an adult in good health. Each CDR3 is given with its conserved first and last residue. The D gene is left open where the match is weak. Clone size is shown for a subset of rows, as once, few, many or a class of expanded clone.

abundance: NA
j_gene: TRBJ1-2
v_gene: TRBV3-1/TRBV3-2
d_gene: TRBD1
CDR3aa: CASSPGQGTPGRNYGYTF
CDR3nt: TGTGCCAGCAGCCCTGGACAGGGGACCCCAGGGAGAAACTATGGCTACACCTTC

abundance: NA
j_gene: TRBJ2-6
v_gene: TRBV27
d_gene: NA
CDR3aa: CASSLGGSGANVLTF
CDR3nt: TGTGCCAGCAGTTTGGGCGGGTCTGGGGCCAACGTCCTGACTTTC

abundance: once
j_gene: TRBJ1-2
v_gene: TRBV12-5
d_gene: NA
CDR3aa: CASGLGGPNNGYTF
CDR3nt: TGTGCTAGTGGTCTGGGGGGGCCGAACAATGGCTACACCTTC

abundance: once
j_gene: TRBJ1-6
v_gene: TRBV7-2
d_gene: NA
CDR3aa: CASSLAGSGPLHF
CDR3nt: TGTGCCAGCAGCTTAGCGGGAAGTGGGCCCCTCCACTTT

abundance: NA
j_gene: TRBJ1-1
v_gene: TRBV7-9
d_gene: TRBD1
CDR3aa: CAAEGANTEAFF
CDR3nt: TGTGCCGCAGAGGGGGCGAACACTGAAGCTTTCTTT

abundance: NA
j_gene: TRBJ1-2
v_gene: TRBV3-1/TRBV3-2
d_gene: NA
CDR3aa: CASSQEGGTGGYTF
CDR3nt: TGTGCCAGCAGCCAAGAAGGGGGTACTGGTGGCTACACCTTC

abundance: NA
j_gene: TRBJ1-5
v_gene: TRBV6-5
d_gene: TRBD1
CDR3aa: CASSPGGRNQPQHF
CDR3nt: TGTGCCAGCAGTCCAGGGGGAAGGAATCAGCCCCAGCATTTT

abundance: NA
j_gene: TRBJ1-4
v_gene: TRBV7-8
d_gene: NA
CDR3aa: CASSRDWAGEKLFF
CDR3nt: TGTGCCAGCAGCCGAGACTGGGCGGGAGAAAAACTGTTTTTT

abundance: NA
j_gene: TRBJ1-1
v_gene: TRBV5-4
d_gene: NA
CDR3aa: CASSLEALNTEAFF
CDR3nt: TGTGCCAGCAGCTTGGAGGCTCTGAACACTGAAGCTTTCTTT

abundance: NA
j_gene: TRBJ1-2
v_gene: TRBV6-1
d_gene: NA
CDR3aa: CASSDGDIGGYTF
CDR3nt: TGTGCCAGCAGTGACGGAGATATCGGCGGCTACACCTTC

abundance: NA
j_gene: TRBJ2-3
v_gene: TRBV5-4
d_gene: TRBD2
CDR3aa: CASSPGGLATDTQYF
CDR3nt: TGTGCCAGCAGCCCGGGGGGACTAGCTACAGATACGCAGTATTTT

abundance: NA
j_gene: TRBJ2-7
v_gene: TRBV14
d_gene: NA
CDR3aa: CASSPGPYEQYF
CDR3nt: TGTGCCAGCAGCCCGGGACCCTACGAGCAGTACTTC

abundance: NA
j_gene: TRBJ2-1
v_gene: TRBV7-9
d_gene: TRBD1
CDR3aa: CASSLGFPGGFF
CDR3nt: TGTGCCAGCAGCTTAGGTTTCCCAGGGGGCTTCTTC

abundance: few
j_gene: TRBJ2-1
v_gene: TRBV24-1
d_gene: NA
CDR3aa: CATRPGSGYNEQFF
CDR3nt: TGTGCCACCAGGCCAGGGTCCGGCTACAATGAGCAGTTCTTC

abundance: NA
j_gene: TRBJ1-2
v_gene: TRBV6-5
d_gene: NA
CDR3aa: CASSYSNRVNYGYTF
CDR3nt: TGTGCCAGCAGTTACTCGAATAGGGTGAACTATGGCTACACCTTC

abundance: NA
j_gene: TRBJ1-2
v_gene: TRBV7-9
d_gene: NA
CDR3aa: CASSLEVNYGYTF
CDR3nt: TGTGCCAGCAGCTTAGAAGTTAACTATGGCTACACCTTC

abundance: NA
j_gene: TRBJ2-2
v_gene: TRBV7-3
d_gene: NA
CDR3aa: CASSLPGAPEGLFF
CDR3nt: TGTGCCAGCAGCTTACCCGGGGCCCCCGAGGGGCTGTTTTTT

abundance: once
j_gene: TRBJ2-7
v_gene: TRBV5-1
d_gene: TRBD2
CDR3aa: CASSLEGGLSVLYEQYF
CDR3nt: TGCGCCAGCAGCTTGGAGGGAGGGTTGTCGGTCTTATACGAGCAGTACTTC

abundance: NA
j_gene: TRBJ1-2
v_gene: TRBV28
d_gene: NA
CDR3aa: CASSVPSGRTSGYTF
CDR3nt: TGTGCCAGCAGTGTCCCTTCGGGCAGAACTTCGGGCTACACCTTC

abundance: NA
j_gene: TRBJ2-5
v_gene: TRBV28
d_gene: TRBD2
CDR3aa: CASSPSGSIATQYF
CDR3nt: TGTGCCAGCAGTCCTAGCGGGAGTATTGCGACCCAGTACTTC

abundance: NA
j_gene: TRBJ2-7
v_gene: TRBV7-8
d_gene: TRBD1
CDR3aa: CASSSGQGPSYEQYF
CDR3nt: TGTGCCAGCAGCTCCGGACAGGGCCCATCCTACGAGCAGTACTTC

abundance: NA
j_gene: TRBJ1-2
v_gene: TRBV30
d_gene: NA
CDR3aa: CAWKSFRVGYGYTF
CDR3nt: TGTGCCTGGAAAAGTTTCAGGGTCGGCTATGGCTACACCTTC